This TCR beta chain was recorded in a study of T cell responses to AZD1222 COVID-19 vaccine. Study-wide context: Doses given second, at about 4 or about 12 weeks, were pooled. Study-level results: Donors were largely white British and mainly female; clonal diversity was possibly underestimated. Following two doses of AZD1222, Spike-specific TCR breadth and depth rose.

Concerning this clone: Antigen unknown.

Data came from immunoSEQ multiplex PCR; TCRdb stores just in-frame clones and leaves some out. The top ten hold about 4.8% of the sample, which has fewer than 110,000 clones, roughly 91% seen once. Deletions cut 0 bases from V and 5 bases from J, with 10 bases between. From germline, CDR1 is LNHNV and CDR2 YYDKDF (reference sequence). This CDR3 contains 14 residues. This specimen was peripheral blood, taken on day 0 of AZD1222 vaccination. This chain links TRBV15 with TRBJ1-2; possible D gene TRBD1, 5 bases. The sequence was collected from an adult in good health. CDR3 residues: CATSRDIGGYGYTF. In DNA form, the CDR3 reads TGTGCCACCAGCAGAGATATCGGGGGGTATGGCTACACCTTC. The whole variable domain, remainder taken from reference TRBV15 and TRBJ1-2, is DAMVIQNPRYQVTQFGKPVTLSCSQTLNHNVMYWYQQKSSQAPKLLFHYYDKDFNNEADTPDNFQSRRPNTSFCFLDIRSPGLGDTAMYLCATSRDIGGYGYTFGSGTRLTVV.